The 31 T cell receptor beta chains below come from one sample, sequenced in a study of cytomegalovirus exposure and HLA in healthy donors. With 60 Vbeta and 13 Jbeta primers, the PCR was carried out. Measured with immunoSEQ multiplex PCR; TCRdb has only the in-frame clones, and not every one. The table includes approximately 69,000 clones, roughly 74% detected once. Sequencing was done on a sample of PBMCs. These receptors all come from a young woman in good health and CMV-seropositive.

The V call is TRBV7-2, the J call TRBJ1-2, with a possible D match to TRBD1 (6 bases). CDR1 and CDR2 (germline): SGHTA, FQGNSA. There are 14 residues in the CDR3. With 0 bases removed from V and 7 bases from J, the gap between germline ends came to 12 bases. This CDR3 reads CASSLAGGEGGYTF. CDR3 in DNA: TGTGCCAGCAGCTTAGCAGGGGGAGAGGGTGGCTACACCTTC.

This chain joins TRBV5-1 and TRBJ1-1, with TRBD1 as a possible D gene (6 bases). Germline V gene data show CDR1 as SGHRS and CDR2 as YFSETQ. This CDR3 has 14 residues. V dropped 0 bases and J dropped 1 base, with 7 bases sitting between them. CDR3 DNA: TGCGCCAGCAGCTTGGTGGGACAGAACACTGAAGCTTTCTTT. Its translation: CASSLVGQNTEAFF.

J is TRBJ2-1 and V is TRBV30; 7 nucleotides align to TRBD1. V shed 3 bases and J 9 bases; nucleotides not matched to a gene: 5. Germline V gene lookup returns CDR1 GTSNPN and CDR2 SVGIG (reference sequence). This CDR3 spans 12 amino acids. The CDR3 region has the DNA TGTGCCTGGAGGTTAGGGGGCAGTGAGCAGTTCTTC. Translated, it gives CAWRLGGSEQFF.

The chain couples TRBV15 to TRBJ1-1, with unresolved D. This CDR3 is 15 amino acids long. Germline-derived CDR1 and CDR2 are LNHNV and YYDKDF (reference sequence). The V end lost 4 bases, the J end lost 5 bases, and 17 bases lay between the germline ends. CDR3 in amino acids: CATSNLKGGRTEAFF. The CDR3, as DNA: TGTGCCACCAGCAACTTAAAGGGAGGGAGGACTGAAGCTTTCTTT.

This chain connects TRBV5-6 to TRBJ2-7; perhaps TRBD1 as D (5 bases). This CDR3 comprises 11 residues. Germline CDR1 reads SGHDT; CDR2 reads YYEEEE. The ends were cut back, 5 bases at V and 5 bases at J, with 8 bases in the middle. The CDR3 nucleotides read TGTGCCAGCAGATACAGGAACGAGCAGTACTTC. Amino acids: CASRYRNEQYF. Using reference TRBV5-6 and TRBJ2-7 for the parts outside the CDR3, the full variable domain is DAGVTQSPTHLIKTRGQQVTLRCSPKSGHDTVSWYQQALGQGPQFIFQYYEEEERQRGNFPDRFSGHQFPNYSSELNVNALLLGDSALYLCASRYRNEQYFGPGTRLTVT.

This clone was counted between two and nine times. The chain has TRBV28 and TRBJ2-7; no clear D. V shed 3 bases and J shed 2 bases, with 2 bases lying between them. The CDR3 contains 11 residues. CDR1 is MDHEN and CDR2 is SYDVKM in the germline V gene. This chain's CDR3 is CASSFAYEQYF. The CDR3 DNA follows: TGTGCCAGCAGTTTCGCCTACGAGCAGTACTTC.

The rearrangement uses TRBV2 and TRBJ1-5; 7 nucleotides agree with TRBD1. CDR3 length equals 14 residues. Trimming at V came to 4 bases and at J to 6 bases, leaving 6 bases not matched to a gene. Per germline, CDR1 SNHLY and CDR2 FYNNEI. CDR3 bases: TGTGCCAGCAGTGTTTACAGGGGAGGTCAGCCCCAGCATTTT. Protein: CASSVYRGGQPQHF.

CDR3 nucleotides: TGTGCCAGCAGCGTCCTACGGGACATCTTAGGCGGGACCCAGTACTTC. Translated: CASSVLRDILGGTQYF. V is TRBV5-6 and J is TRBJ2-5; D possibly corresponds to TRBD1 (6 bases). Germline V lookup: CDR1 SGHDT, CDR2 YYEEEE. The CDR3 has 16 residues. Trimming removed 4 bases from V and 7 bases from J, with 23 bases in between. Filled out from reference TRBV5-6 and TRBJ2-5, the complete variable domain reads DAGVTQSPTHLIKTRGQQVTLRCSPKSGHDTVSWYQQALGQGPQFIFQYYEEEERQRGNFPDRFSGHQFPNYSSELNVNALLLGDSALYLCASSVLRDILGGTQYFGPGTRLLVL.

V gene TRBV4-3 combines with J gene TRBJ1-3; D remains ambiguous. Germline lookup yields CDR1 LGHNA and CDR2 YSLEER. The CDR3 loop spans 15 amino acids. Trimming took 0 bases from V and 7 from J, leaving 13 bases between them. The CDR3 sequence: CASSQDPIRGNTIYF. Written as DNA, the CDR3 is TGCGCCAGCAGCCAAGACCCAATCCGGGGTAACACCATATATTTT.

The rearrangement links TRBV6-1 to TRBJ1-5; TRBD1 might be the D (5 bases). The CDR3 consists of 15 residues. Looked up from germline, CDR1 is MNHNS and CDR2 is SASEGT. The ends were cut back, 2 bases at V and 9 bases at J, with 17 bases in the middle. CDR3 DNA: TGTGCCAGCAGTGAACCGGGAGGGGTTGAGCGGCCCCAGCATTTT. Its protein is CASSEPGGVERPQHF.

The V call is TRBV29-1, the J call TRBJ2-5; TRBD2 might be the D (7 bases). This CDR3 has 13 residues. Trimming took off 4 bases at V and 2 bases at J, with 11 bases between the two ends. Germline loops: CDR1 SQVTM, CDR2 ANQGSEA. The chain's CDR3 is CSVVRGGQETQYF. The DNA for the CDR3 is TGCAGCGTTGTAAGGGGGGGACAAGAGACCCAGTACTTC.

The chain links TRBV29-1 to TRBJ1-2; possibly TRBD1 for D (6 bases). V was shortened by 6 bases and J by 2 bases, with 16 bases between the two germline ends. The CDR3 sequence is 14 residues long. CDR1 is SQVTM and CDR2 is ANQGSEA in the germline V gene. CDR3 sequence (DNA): TGCAGCGTGGGACCGACAGGTCCCAACTATGGCTACACCTTC. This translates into CSVGPTGPNYGYTF.

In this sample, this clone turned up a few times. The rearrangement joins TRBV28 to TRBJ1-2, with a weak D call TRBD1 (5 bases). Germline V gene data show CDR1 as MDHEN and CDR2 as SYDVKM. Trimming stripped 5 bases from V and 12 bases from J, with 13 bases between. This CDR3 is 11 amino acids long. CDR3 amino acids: CASSPDTRHTF. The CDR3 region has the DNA TGTGCCAGCAGTCCGGACACCCGACACACCTTC.

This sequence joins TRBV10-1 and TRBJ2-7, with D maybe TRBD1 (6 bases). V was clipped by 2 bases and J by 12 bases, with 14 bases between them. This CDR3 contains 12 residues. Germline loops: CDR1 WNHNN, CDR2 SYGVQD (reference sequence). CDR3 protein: CASSEMLGQLYF. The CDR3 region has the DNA TGCGCCAGCAGTGAGATGCTCGGACAGCTGTACTTC.

The CDR3 sequence is CASSHGNRGRTNEKLFF. For the CDR3, the DNA is TGTGCCAGCAGCCACGGGAACAGGGGGCGAACTAATGAAAAACTGTTTTTT. This chain links TRBV7-8 with TRBJ1-4, with 9 bases aligning to TRBD1. The germline CDR1 and CDR2 sequences are SGHVS and FQNEAQ. V was pared by 5 bases and J by 1 base, with 8 bases of the junction left unmatched. CDR3 length: 17 amino acids.

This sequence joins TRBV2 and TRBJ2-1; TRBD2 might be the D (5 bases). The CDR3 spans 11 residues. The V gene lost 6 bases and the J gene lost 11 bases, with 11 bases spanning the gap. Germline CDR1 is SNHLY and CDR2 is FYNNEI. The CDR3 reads CASSGLPKQFF. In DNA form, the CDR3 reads TGTGCCAGCAGCGGACTCCCGAAGCAGTTCTTC.

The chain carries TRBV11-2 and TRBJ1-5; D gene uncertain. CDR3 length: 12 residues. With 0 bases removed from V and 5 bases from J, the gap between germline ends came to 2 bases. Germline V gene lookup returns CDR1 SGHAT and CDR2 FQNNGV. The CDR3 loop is CASSLDDQPQHF. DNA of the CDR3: TGTGCCAGCAGCTTAGACGATCAGCCCCAGCATTTT.

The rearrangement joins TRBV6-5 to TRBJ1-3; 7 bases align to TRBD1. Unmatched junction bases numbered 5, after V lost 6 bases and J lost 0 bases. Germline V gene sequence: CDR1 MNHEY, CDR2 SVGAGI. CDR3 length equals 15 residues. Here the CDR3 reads CASSRQGHSGNTIYF. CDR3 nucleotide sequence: TGTGCCAGCAGCAGACAGGGCCACTCTGGAAACACCATATATTTT.

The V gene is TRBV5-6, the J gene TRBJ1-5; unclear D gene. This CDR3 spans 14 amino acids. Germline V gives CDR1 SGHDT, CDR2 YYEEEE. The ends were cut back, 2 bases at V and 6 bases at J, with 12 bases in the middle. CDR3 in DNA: TGTGCCAGCAGCTTAGGAGTCCGCGGTCAGCCCCAGCATTTT. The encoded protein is CASSLGVRGQPQHF.

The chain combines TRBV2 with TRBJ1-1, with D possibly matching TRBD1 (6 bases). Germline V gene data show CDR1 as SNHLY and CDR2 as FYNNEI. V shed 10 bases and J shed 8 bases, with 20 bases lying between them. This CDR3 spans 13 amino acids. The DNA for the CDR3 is TGTGCCAACTTAGATCCGGACAGCTCGGAAGCTTTCTTT. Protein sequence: CANLDPDSSEAFF.

This CDR3 reads CAIRGAANTGELFF. The DNA for the CDR3 is TGTGCCATTCGAGGAGCGGCGAACACCGGGGAGCTGTTTTTT. V gene TRBV10-3 combines with J gene TRBJ2-2, with D maybe TRBD2 (5 bases). The CDR3 has 14 amino acids. V was cut by 9 bases and J by 0 bases, with 11 bases left in between. Germline loops: CDR1 ENHRY, CDR2 SYGVKD.

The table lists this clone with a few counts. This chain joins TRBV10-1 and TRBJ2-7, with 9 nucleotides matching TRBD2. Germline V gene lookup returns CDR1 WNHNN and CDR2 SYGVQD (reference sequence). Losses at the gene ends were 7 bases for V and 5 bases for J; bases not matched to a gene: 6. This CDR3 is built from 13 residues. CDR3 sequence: CASNSGRGDEQYF. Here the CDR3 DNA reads TGCGCCAGCAATAGCGGGAGAGGAGACGAGCAGTACTTC.

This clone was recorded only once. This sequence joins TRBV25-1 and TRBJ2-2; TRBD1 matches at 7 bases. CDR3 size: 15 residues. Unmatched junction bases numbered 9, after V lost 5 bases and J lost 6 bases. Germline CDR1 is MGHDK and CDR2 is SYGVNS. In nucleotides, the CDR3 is TGTGCCAGCAGTTCAGGACAGGTGAAGGCCGGGGAGCTGTTTTTT. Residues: CASSSGQVKAGELFF.

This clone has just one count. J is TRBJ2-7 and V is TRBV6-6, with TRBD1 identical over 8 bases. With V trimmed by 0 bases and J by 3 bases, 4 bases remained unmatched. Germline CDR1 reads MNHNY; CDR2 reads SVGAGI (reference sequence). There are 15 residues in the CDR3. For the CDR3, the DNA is TGTGCCAGCAGTTACTCGACAGGGGATCTCTACGAGCAGTACTTC. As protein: CASSYSTGDLYEQYF.

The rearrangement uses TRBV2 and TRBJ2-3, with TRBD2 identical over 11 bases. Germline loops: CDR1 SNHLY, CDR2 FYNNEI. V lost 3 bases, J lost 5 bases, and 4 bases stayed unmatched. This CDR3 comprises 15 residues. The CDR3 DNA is TGTGCCAGCAGTGATAGCGGGAGGGCCGGAGATACGCAGTATTTT. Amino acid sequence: CASSDSGRAGDTQYF.

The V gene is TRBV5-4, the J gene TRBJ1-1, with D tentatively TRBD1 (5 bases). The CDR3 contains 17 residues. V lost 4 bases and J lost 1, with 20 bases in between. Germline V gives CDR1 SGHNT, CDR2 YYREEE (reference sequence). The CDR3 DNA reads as TGTGCCAGCAGCCAATACTATTCGACAGAGACGAACACTGAAGCTTTCTTT. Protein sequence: CASSQYYSTETNTEAFF.

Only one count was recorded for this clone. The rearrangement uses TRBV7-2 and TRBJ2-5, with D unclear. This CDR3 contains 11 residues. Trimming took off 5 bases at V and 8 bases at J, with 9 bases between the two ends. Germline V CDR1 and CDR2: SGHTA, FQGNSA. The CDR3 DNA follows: TGTGCCAGCAGCGCTAGTTTCACCCAGTACTTC. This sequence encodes CASSASFTQYF.

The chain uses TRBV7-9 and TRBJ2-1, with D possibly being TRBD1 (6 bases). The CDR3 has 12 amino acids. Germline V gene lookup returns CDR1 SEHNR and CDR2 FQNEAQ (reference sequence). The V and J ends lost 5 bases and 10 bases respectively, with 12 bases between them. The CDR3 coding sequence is TGTGCCAGCAGCCCACAGGGATGGGAGCAGTTCTTC. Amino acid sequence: CASSPQGWEQFF.

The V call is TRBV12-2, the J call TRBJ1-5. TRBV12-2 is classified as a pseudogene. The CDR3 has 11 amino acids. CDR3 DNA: TGTGCAAGTCGTCCTAATCAGCCCCAGCATTTT. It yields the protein CASRPNQPQHF.

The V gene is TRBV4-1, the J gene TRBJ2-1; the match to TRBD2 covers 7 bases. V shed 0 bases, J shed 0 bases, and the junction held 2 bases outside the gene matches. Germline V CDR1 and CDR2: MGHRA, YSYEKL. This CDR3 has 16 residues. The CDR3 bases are TGCGCCAGCAGCCAAGATGCTAGCGGCTCCTACAATGAGCAGTTCTTC. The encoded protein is CASSQDASGSYNEQFF.

The CDR3 protein is CSVGQAEGYTF. CDR3 bases: TGCAGCGTCGGACAGGCGGAAGGCTACACCTTC. V usage is TRBV29-1 and J usage is TRBJ1-2; TRBD1 matches 7 bases. Germline V CDR1 and CDR2: SQVTM, ANQGSEA. V gave up 6 bases and J gave up 8 bases; unmatched junction bases: 6. The CDR3 is 11 amino acids.